The 26 T cell receptor beta chains reported below all come from one sample, sequenced in a study of blood T cell repertoires in COVID-19. The method was immunoSEQ multiplex PCR; TCRdb's version includes in-frame clones alone and lacks a portion of them. The data show about 130,000 clones, 65% to 90% seen once. Sequencing was carried out using PBMCs or T cells enriched from blood (not recorded which). The receptors originated from a woman aged 50 to 60 who had recovered from COVID-19.

The chain uses TRBV7-9 and TRBJ1-1; 9 bases align to TRBD1. CDR3 length: 15 residues. CDR1 and CDR2 from the germline V gene are SEHNR and FQNEAQ (reference sequence). V lost 4 bases and J lost 3; bases outside the gene matches: 6. CDR3 loop: CASSSHRGLDTEAFF. As DNA, the CDR3 is TGTGCCAGCAGCTCCCACAGGGGGCTGGACACTGAAGCTTTCTTT.

The gene calls are TRBV2 and TRBJ2-3, with D perhaps matching TRBD1 (6 bases). The CDR3 is 15 amino acids. Germline CDR1 is SNHLY and CDR2 is FYNNEI. V was pared by 5 bases and J by 0 bases, with 12 bases between. The CDR3 nucleotides read TGTGCCAGCAGTCAACAGGGTATGAGCACAGATACGCAGTATTTT. It yields the protein CASSQQGMSTDTQYF.

The chain has TRBV7-9 and TRBJ2-7, with D perhaps matching TRBD1 (6 bases). CDR1 is SEHNR, CDR2 FQNEAQ, per germline (reference sequence). Trimming stripped 5 bases from V and 3 bases from J, with 11 bases between. The CDR3 contains 13 residues. DNA for the CDR3: TGTGCCAGCAGCCAAGGGGGTAGCTACGAGCAGTACTTC. It codes for CASSQGGSYEQYF. Variable domain in full (rest from reference TRBV7-9 and TRBJ2-7): DTGVSQNPRHKITKRGQNVTFRCDPISEHNRLYWYRQTLGQGPEFLTYFQNEAQLEKSRLLSDRFSAERPKGSFSTLEIQRTEQGDSAMYLCASSQGGSYEQYFGPGTRLTVT.

The chain joins TRBV11-3 to TRBJ1-1; a weak D match, TRBD1 (5 bases). CDR3 length equals 14 residues. Looked up from germline, CDR1 is SGHNT and CDR2 is YENEEA. Trimming took off 5 bases at V and 3 bases at J, with 13 bases between the two ends. The CDR3, as DNA: TGTGCCAGCAGCCCCCTGGGGGGGTACACTGAAGCTTTCTTT. The encoded protein is CASSPLGGYTEAFF.

The chain is built from TRBV5-5 and TRBJ2-1; D is unresolved. Trimming stripped 0 bases from V and 3 bases from J, with 13 bases between. The CDR3 is 16 amino acids. Germline lookup yields CDR1 SGHKS and CDR2 YYEKEE (reference sequence). As DNA, the CDR3 is TGTGCCAGCAGCTTGGCGTCAGGAACTGTCTACAATGAGCAGTTCTTC. It translates to CASSLASGTVYNEQFF.

The chain employs TRBV10-3 and TRBJ2-2; 8 bases are shared with TRBD2. The V and J ends lost 11 bases and 2 bases, in that order; junction bases with no gene match: 13. CDR3 length: 16 residues. From germline, CDR1 is ENHRY and CDR2 SYGVKD. In nucleotides, the CDR3 is TGTGCCTCCTACTCGGGGGGGACCACTAACACCGGGGAGCTGTTTTTT. Translation: CASYSGGTTNTGELFF.

The chain combines TRBV7-9 with TRBJ1-5; D is possibly TRBD1 (6 bases). The CDR3 is made up of 14 amino acids. Germline lookup yields CDR1 SEHNR and CDR2 FQNEAQ (reference sequence). Trimming stripped 4 bases from V and 2 bases from J, with 9 bases between. Written as DNA, the CDR3 is TGTGCCAGCAGCTCAGGGGTCGGCAATCAGCCCCAGCATTTT. It yields the protein CASSSGVGNQPQHF. Complete variable domain (other parts from reference TRBV7-9 and TRBJ1-5): DTGVSQNPRHKITKRGQNVTFRCDPISEHNRLYWYRQTLGQGPEFLTYFQNEAQLEKSRLLSDRFSAERPKGSFSTLEIQRTEQGDSAMYLCASSSGVGNQPQHFGDGTRLSIL.

The chain's CDR3 is CASSYGGGEQYF. DNA for the CDR3: TGTGCCAGCAGCTACGGTGGAGGCGAGCAGTACTTC. The rearrangement joins TRBV7-2 to TRBJ2-7, with D possibly being TRBD2 (5 bases). This CDR3 is built from 12 residues. CDR1 is SGHTA and CDR2 is FQGNSA in the germline V gene. V lost 4 bases to trimming and J lost 6 bases, with 10 bases between them. The full variable domain, its missing parts supplied by reference TRBV7-2 and TRBJ2-7, is GAGVSQSPSNKVTEKGKDVELRCDPISGHTALYWYRQSLGQGLEFLIYFQGNSAPDKSGLPSDRFSAERTGGSVSTLTIQRTQQEDSAVYLCASSYGGGEQYFGPGTRLTVT.

The rearrangement uses TRBV7-2 and TRBJ2-7; 11 bases fit TRBD2. V trimming: 1 base; J trimming: 3 bases; junction bases outside the gene matches: 5. Germline V gene data show CDR1 as SGHTA and CDR2 as FQGNSA. The CDR3 is made up of 16 amino acids. The CDR3 DNA is TGTGCCAGCAGCTTAGTGGTTAGCGGGGGGGGCTACGAGCAGTACTTC. It yields the protein CASSLVVSGGGYEQYF. Full variable domain (remainder filled in from reference TRBV7-2 and TRBJ2-7): GAGVSQSPSNKVTEKGKDVELRCDPISGHTALYWYRQSLGQGLEFLIYFQGNSAPDKSGLPSDRFSAERTGGSVSTLTIQRTQQEDSAVYLCASSLVVSGGGYEQYFGPGTRLTVT.

The V call is TRBV10-2, the J call TRBJ1-1; D perhaps matches TRBD1 (6 bases). The CDR3 contains 15 residues. V gave up 2 bases and J gave up 2 bases, with 12 bases separating them. Germline loops: CDR1 WSHSY, CDR2 SAAADI. This CDR3 reads CASSEPGGGNTEAFF. The CDR3 region has the DNA TGCGCCAGCAGTGAGCCCGGGGGGGGCAACACTGAAGCTTTCTTT.

The chain employs TRBV7-9 and TRBJ1-5; possible D gene TRBD1, 5 bases. Germline V gene sequence: CDR1 SEHNR, CDR2 FQNEAQ (reference sequence). Trimming cost V 3 bases and J 5 bases, with 8 bases left between them. CDR3 length: 13 amino acids. CDR3 nucleotide sequence: TGTGCCAGCAGCTTTGGCAGGGATCAGCCCCAGCATTTT. Protein: CASSFGRDQPQHF.

This clone has just one count. The chain couples TRBV6-1 to TRBJ1-1; 7 bases are a match to TRBD1. The CDR3 has 12 residues. Trimming took 1 base from V and 9 from J; bases not matched to a gene: 2. Germline CDR1 and CDR2: MNHNS and SASEGT. DNA of the CDR3: TGTGCCAGCAGTGAAGGGAGGGGGCAAGCTTTCTTT. It codes for CASSEGRGQAFF.

The chain recombines TRBV9 with TRBJ2-5, with TRBD2 as a possible D gene (6 bases). Between the trimmed V and J ends, which lost 2 bases and 5 bases, there was a span of 16 bases. This CDR3 comprises 15 residues. Germline values: CDR1 SGDLS, CDR2 YYNGEE. CDR3 nucleotide sequence: TGTGCCAGCAGCGTGGGGACTCCATTGGGGGAGACCCAGTACTTC. Protein product: CASSVGTPLGETQYF.

The chain combines TRBV6-5 with TRBJ1-4, with D possibly TRBD1 on 5 matching bases. Per germline, CDR1 MNHEY and CDR2 SVGAGI. Trimming removed 4 bases at V and 6 bases at J, with 15 bases between. The CDR3 contains 15 residues. CDR3 protein: CASSSRQTPHEKLFF. The CDR3 nucleotides are TGTGCCAGCAGTTCTCGACAGACTCCTCATGAAAAACTGTTTTTT.

This clone appeared a single time. This chain connects TRBV10-1 to TRBJ2-4, with 7 bases fitting TRBD1. The CDR3 loop spans 15 amino acids. V dropped 0 bases and J dropped 6; count of bases not matched to a gene: 5. Per germline, CDR1 WNHNN and CDR2 SYGVQD (reference sequence). The CDR3 coding sequence is TGCGCCAGCAGTGAGTCACAGGGGCGAGGAAACATTCAGTACTTC. It codes for CASSESQGRGNIQYF.

The rearrangement uses TRBV19 and TRBJ1-5, with 12 bases fitting TRBD1. Germline V lookup: CDR1 LNHDA, CDR2 SQIVND (reference sequence). J was trimmed by 3 bases and V by 4 bases; bases with no gene match: 1. This CDR3 comprises 15 residues. The CDR3 loop is CASSTGQGANQPQHF. Here the CDR3 DNA reads TGTGCCAGTAGTACGGGACAGGGGGCCAATCAGCCCCAGCATTTT.

The genes are TRBV27 and TRBJ1-5, with D possibly matching TRBD1 (5 bases). V dropped 2 bases and J dropped 3 bases, with 14 bases sitting between them. CDR1 is MNHEY, CDR2 SMNVEV, per germline (reference sequence). The CDR3 is made up of 16 amino acids. The CDR3, as DNA: TGTGCCAGCAGTTTAATCGGGGGTAGAGCCAATCAGCCCCAGCATTTT. The encoded protein is CASSLIGGRANQPQHF.

The chain has TRBV11-3 and TRBJ2-3; possibly TRBD2 for D (6 bases). The CDR3 is 14 amino acids. Trimming took 4 bases from V and 5 from J, leaving 13 bases between them. Germline CDR1 SGHNT, CDR2 YENEEA. The CDR3 loop is CASSYRDWRDTQYF. As DNA, the CDR3 is TGTGCCAGCAGCTACCGGGACTGGAGAGATACGCAGTATTTT. Full variable domain (missing parts from reference TRBV11-3 and TRBJ2-3): EAGVVQSPRYKIIEKKQPVAFWCNPISGHNTLYWYLQNLGQGPELLIRYENEEAVDDSQLPKDRFSAERLKGVDSTLKIQPAELGDSAVYLCASSYRDWRDTQYFGPGTRLTVL.

The chain employs TRBV7-9 and TRBJ2-5; TRBD2 is a possible D gene (6 bases). Between the trimmed V and J ends, which lost 6 bases and 3 bases, there was a span of 17 bases. CDR3 length: 15 residues. Germline CDR1 reads SEHNR; CDR2 reads FQNEAQ (reference sequence). DNA of the CDR3: TGTGCCAGCAGATTATCACCGGGACTGGAAGAGACCCAGTACTTC. This gives the protein CASRLSPGLEETQYF.

V usage is TRBV29-1 and J usage is TRBJ2-7; 10 bases map to TRBD1. The CDR3 is made up of 12 amino acids. Trimming removed 4 bases from V and 3 bases from J; junction bases left unmatched: 0. Germline V gene lookup returns CDR1 SQVTM and CDR2 ANQGSEA. The CDR3 loop is CSVGDRGYEQYF. In DNA, the CDR3 is TGCAGCGTTGGGGACAGGGGCTACGAGCAGTACTTC.

This chain uses TRBV3-1 (or the pseudogene TRBV3-2) with TRBJ1-1, with TRBD1 as a possible D gene (5 bases). Germline assignment: CDR1 LGHDT and CDR2 YNNKEL (reference sequence). V dropped 2 bases and J dropped 2 bases, with 15 bases sitting between them. CDR3 length: 16 residues. This CDR3 reads CASSQKQVRSNTEAFF. CDR3 coding DNA: TGTGCCAGCAGCCAAAAACAGGTGAGGTCCAACACTGAAGCTTTCTTT.

This chain joins TRBV2 and TRBJ1-1, with 9 bases lining up with TRBD1. From germline, CDR1 is SNHLY and CDR2 FYNNEI. The CDR3 contains 13 residues. V dropped 7 bases and J dropped 5; count of bases not matched to a gene: 5. The DNA of the CDR3 is TGTGCCAGCATTGGGACAGGGAGGACTGAAGCTTTCTTT. The encoded protein is CASIGTGRTEAFF.

The rearrangement uses TRBV5-1 and TRBJ2-6; 7 bases agree with TRBD1. From germline, CDR1 is SGHRS and CDR2 YFSETQ. J lost 0 bases, V lost 4 bases, and 7 bases had no gene match. The CDR3 length is 17 residues. CDR3 sequence (DNA): TGCGCCAGCAGCACCGGACAGGCCGTCTCTGGGGCCAACGTCCTGACTTTC. Translated, it gives CASSTGQAVSGANVLTF.

The gene calls are TRBV7-8 and TRBJ1-5, with 9 bases that match TRBD1. The CDR3 spans 15 residues. Trimming at V came to 5 bases and at J to 4 bases, leaving 6 bases not matched to a gene. In germline, CDR1 is SGHVS, CDR2 FQNEAQ. This CDR3 reads CASSTRQGVNQPQHF. The CDR3, as DNA: TGTGCCAGCAGCACCAGACAGGGGGTTAATCAGCCCCAGCATTTT.

This clone showed up just once. V usage is TRBV6-5 and J usage is TRBJ1-6; D might be TRBD1 (6 bases). V was shortened by 0 bases and J by 9 bases, with 15 bases between the two germline ends. This CDR3 is 16 amino acids long. Germline V lookup: CDR1 MNHEY, CDR2 SVGAGI. CDR3 sequence (DNA): TGTGCCAGCAGTTACTCTGGCAGGGGAGTCGGTTCACCCCTCCACTTT. Amino acid sequence: CASSYSGRGVGSPLHF.

The chain carries TRBV2 and TRBJ2-2, with D perhaps matching TRBD2 (5 bases). This CDR3 has 14 residues. V was clipped by 6 bases and J by 3 bases, with 11 bases between them. Per the germline V gene, CDR1 is SNHLY and CDR2 is FYNNEI. The CDR3 coding sequence is TGTGCCAGCAGGTTTATCGGGGACACCGGGGAGCTGTTTTTT. It translates to CASRFIGDTGELFF.